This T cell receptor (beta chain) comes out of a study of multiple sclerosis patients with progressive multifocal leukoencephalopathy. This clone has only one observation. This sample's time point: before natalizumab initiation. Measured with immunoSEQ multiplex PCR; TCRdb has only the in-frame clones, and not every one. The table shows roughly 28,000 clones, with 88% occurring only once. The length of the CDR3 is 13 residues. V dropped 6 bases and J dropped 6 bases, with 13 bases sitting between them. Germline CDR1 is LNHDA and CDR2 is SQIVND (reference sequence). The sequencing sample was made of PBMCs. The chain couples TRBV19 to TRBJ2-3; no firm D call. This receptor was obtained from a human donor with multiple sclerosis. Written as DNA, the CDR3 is TGTGCCAGTAGCCCCGGAGTGGGGGATACGCAGTATTTT. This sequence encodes CASSPGVGDTQYF.